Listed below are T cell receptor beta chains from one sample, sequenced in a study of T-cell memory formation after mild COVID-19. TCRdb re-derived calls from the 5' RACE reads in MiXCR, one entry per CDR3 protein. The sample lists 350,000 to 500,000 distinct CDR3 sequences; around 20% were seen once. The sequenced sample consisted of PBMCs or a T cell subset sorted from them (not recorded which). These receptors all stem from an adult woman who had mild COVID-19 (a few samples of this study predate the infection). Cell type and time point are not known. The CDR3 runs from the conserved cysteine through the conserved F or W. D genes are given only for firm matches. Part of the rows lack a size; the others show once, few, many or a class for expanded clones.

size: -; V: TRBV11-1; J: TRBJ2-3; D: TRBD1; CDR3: CASSPWTGGSGTDTQYF; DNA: TGTGCCAGCAGCCCTTGGACAGGGGGCAGCGGCACAGATACGCAGTATTTT
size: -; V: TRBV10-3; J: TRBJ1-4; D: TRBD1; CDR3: CAISESGGQANEKLFF; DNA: TGTGCCATCAGTGAGTCAGGCGGACAGGCAAATGAAAAACTGTTTTTT
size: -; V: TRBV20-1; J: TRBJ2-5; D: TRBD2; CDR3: CSASGASGSQETQYF; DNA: TGCAGTGCTTCCGGAGCTAGCGGGAGCCAAGAGACCCAGTACTTC
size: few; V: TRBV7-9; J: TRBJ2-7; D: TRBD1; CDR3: CASSLPGQGNHEQYF; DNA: TGTGCCAGCAGCTTACCAGGACAGGGGAACCACGAGCAGTACTTC
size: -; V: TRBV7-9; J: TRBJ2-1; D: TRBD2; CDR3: CASGVGLAGDSYNEQFF; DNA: TGTGCCAGCGGCGTTGGGCTAGCGGGGGACTCCTACAATGAGCAGTTCTTC
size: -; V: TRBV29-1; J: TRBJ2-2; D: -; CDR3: CSVLGGAENTGELFF; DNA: TGCAGCGTTCTGGGTGGAGCCGAAAACACCGGGGAGCTGTTTTTT
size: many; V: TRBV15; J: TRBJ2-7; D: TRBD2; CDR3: CATSRDGAGGTSYEQYF; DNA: TGTGCCACCAGCAGAGATGGGGCGGGAGGAACGTCCTACGAGCAGTACTTC
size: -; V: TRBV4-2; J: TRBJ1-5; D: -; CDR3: CASSQESFSNQPQHF; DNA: TGTGCCAGCAGCCAAGAGAGCTTTAGCAATCAGCCCCAGCATTTT
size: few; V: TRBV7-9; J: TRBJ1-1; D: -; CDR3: CASSLVVMGNTEAFF; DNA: TGTGCCAGCAGCTTGGTAGTTATGGGGAACACTGAAGCTTTCTTT
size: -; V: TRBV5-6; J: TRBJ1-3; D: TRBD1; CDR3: CASSGDRGNTIYF; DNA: TGTGCCAGCAGCGGGGACAGAGGAAACACCATATATTTT
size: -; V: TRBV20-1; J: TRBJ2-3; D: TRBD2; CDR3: CSARALAGVADTQYF; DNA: TGCAGTGCTAGAGCTCTAGCGGGAGTCGCAGATACGCAGTATTTT
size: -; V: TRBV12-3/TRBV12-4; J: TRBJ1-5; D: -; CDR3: CASSLALGSANPQHF; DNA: TGTGCCAGCAGTTTAGCGCTAGGATCGGCTAATCCCCAGCATTTT
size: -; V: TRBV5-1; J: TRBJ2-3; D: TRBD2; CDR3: CASSSGLAGSDTQYF; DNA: TGCGCCAGCAGCTCCGGACTAGCGGGGTCGGATACGCAGTATTTT
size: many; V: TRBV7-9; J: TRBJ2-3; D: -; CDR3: CASSPPAGSSADTQYF; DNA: TGTGCCAGCAGCCCCCCGGCAGGGTCCTCGGCAGATACGCAGTATTTT
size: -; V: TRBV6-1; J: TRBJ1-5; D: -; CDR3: CASSEISGQPQHF; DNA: TGTGCCAGCAGTGAAATAAGCGGTCAGCCCCAGCATTTT
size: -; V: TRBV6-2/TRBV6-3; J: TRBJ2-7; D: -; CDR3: CASSYWGSSYEQYF; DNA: TGTGCCAGCAGTTACTGGGGGAGCTCCTACGAGCAGTACTTC
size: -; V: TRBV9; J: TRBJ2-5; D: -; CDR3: CASSATSRGQETQYF; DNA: TGTGCCAGCAGCGCCACATCGCGAGGCCAAGAGACCCAGTACTTC
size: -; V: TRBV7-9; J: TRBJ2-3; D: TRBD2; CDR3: CASSLREPDTQYF; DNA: TGTGCCAGCAGCTTGCGGGAGCCAGATACGCAGTATTTT
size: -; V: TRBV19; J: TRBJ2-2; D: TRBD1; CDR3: CASSDRGTLRTGELFF; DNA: TGTGCCAGTTCGGACAGGGGGACCCTGAGAACCGGGGAGCTGTTTTTT
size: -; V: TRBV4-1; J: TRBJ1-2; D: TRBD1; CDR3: CASSQDRQGLISEGYTF; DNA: TGCGCCAGCAGCCAAGATCGACAGGGGTTAATCTCGGAAGGCTACACCTTC
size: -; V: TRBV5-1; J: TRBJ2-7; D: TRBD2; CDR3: CASSEISGVGYEQYF; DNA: TGCGCCAGCAGCGAAATTAGCGGGGTAGGCTACGAGCAGTACTTC
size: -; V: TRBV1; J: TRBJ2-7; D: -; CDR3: CTSSQQSIMTGDEQYF; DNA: TGCACCAGCAGTCAACAAAGTATCATGACGGGGGACGAGCAGTACTTC
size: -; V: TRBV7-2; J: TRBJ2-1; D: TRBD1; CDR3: CASSPQGTGGYNEQFF; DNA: TGTGCCAGCAGCCCACAGGGGACAGGCGGCTACAATGAGCAGTTCTTC
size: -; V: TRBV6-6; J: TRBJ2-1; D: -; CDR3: CASSKTSIEQFF; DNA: TGTGCCAGCAGTAAGACTAGTATTGAGCAGTTCTTC
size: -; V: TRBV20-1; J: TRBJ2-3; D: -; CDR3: CSAGGTAVNTDTQYF; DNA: TGCAGTGCTGGCGGGACAGCGGTTAACACAGATACGCAGTATTTT
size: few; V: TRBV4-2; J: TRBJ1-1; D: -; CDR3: CASSQEAQGGSRAAEAFF; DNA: TGTGCCAGCAGCCAAGAGGCGCAAGGGGGGTCTAGGGCGGCCGAAGCTTTCTTT
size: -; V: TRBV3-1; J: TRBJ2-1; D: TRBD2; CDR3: CASSPYRRGGYNEQFF; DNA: TGTGCCAGCAGCCCTTACAGGCGGGGGGGTTACAATGAGCAGTTCTTC
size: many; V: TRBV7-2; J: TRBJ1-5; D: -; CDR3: CASSFNRGQPQHF; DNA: TGTGCCAGCAGCTTCAACCGGGGTCAGCCCCAGCATTTT
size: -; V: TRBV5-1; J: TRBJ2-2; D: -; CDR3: CASTTGQNTGELFF; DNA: TGCGCCAGCACAACCGGACAGAACACCGGGGAGCTGTTTTTT
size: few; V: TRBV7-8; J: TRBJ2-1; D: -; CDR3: CASSQDLYNEQFF; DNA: TGTGCCAGCAGCCAGGACCTCTACAATGAGCAGTTCTTC
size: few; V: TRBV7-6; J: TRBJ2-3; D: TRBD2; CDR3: CASSLLGTSGTDTQYF; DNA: TGTGCCAGCAGCTTACTGGGGACTAGCGGCACAGATACGCAGTATTTT
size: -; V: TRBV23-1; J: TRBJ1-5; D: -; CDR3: CASSQWACQPQHF; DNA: TGCGCCAGCAGTCAGTGGGCGTGTCAGCCCCAGCATTTT
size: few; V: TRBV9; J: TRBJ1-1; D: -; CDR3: CASSGRVPGTEAFF; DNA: TGTGCCAGCAGCGGCAGGGTCCCGGGGACTGAAGCTTTCTTT
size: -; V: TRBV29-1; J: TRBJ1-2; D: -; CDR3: CSVEWQQNYGYTF; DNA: TGCAGCGTTGAGTGGCAGCAAAACTATGGCTACACCTTC
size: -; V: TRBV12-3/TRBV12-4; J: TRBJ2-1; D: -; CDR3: CASSGASDIGEQFF; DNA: TGTGCCAGCAGTGGGGCTTCGGATATCGGTGAGCAGTTCTTC
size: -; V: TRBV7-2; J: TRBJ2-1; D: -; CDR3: CASSYGPFGNEQFF; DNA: TGTGCCAGCAGCTACGGCCCATTCGGAAATGAGCAGTTCTTC
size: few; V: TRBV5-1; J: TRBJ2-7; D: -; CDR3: CASSPSNPRDEQYF; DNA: TGCGCCAGCAGCCCCAGTAACCCCCGGGACGAGCAGTACTTC
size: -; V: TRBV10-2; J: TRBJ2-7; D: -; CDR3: CASSDLGMKQYF; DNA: TGCGCCAGCAGTGATCTGGGGATGAAGCAGTACTTC
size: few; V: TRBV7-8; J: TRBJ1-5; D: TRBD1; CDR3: CASSPSGQGEVDQPQHF; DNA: TGTGCCAGCAGCCCGAGCGGTCAGGGGGAGGTAGATCAGCCCCAGCATTTT
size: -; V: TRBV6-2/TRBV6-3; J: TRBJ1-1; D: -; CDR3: CASSYSSGKTEAFF; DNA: TGTGCCAGCAGTTACTCGTCAGGGAAGACTGAAGCTTTCTTT
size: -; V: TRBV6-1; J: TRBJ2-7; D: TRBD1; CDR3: CASSEAGTGGSEQYF; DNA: TGTGCCAGCAGTGAAGCCGGGACAGGGGGCTCCGAGCAGTACTTC
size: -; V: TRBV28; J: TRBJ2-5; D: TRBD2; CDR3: CASGTSGGRFDQETQYF; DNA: TGTGCCAGCGGGACTAGCGGGGGTCGATTCGATCAAGAGACCCAGTACTTC
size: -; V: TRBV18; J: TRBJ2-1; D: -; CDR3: CASSLELDYNEQFF; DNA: TGTGCCAGCTCACTAGAACTAGACTACAATGAGCAGTTCTTC
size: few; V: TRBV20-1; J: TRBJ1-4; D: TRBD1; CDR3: CSARPPGQGPEKLFF; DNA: TGCAGTGCACGTCCACCGGGACAGGGACCTGAAAAACTGTTTTTT
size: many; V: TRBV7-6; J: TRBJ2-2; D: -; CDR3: CASSWLGSGTNTGELFF; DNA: TGTGCCAGCAGCTGGCTAGGGAGCGGCACGAACACCGGGGAGCTGTTTTTT
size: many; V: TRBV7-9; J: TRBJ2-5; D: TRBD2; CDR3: CASSLPSGRYQETQYF; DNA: TGTGCCAGCAGCCTCCCTAGCGGGAGGTACCAAGAGACCCAGTACTTC
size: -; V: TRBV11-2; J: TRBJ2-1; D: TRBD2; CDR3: CASSLVPTSGRGNEQFF; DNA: TGTGCCAGCAGCTTAGTCCCGACTAGCGGGAGGGGCAATGAGCAGTTCTTC
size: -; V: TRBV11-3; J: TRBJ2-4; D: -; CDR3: CASSSEITGIIGYLAKNIQYF; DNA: TGTGCCAGCAGCTCCGAAATCACAGGGATAATTGGCTATTTAGCCAAAAACATTCAGTACTTC
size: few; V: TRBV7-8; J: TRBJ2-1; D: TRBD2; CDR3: CASSLAPGEGGTSAHNEQFF; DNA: TGTGCCAGCAGCTTAGCGCCCGGCGAGGGGGGGACTAGCGCCCACAATGAGCAGTTCTTC
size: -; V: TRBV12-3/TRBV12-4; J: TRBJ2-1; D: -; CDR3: CASSPYGLYNEQFF; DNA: TGTGCCAGCAGTCCCTACGGGCTCTACAATGAGCAGTTCTTC
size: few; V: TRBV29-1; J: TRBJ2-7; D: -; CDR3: CSVEESWGHVYEQYF; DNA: TGCAGCGTTGAAGAAAGTTGGGGACATGTCTACGAGCAGTACTTC
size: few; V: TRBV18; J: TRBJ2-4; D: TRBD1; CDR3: CASSPPKGASAKNIQYF; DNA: TGTGCCAGCTCACCACCGAAGGGGGCGTCGGCCAAAAACATTCAGTACTTC
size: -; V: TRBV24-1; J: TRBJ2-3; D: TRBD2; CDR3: CATSGNLLAGGPTDTQYF; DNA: TGTGCCACCAGTGGGAACCTCTTAGCGGGAGGGCCGACAGATACGCAGTATTTT